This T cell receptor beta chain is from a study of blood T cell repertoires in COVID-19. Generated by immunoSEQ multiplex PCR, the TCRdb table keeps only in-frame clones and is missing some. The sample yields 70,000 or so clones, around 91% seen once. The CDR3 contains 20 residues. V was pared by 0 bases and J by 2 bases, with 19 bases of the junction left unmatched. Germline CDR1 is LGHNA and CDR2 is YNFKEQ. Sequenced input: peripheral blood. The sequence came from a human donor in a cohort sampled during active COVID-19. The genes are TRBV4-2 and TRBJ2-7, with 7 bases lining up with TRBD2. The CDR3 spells CASSQERGDTSASYTYEQYF. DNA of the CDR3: TGTGCCAGCAGCCAAGAAAGGGGAGACACTAGCGCCTCCTATACCTACGAGCAGTACTTC.